The rows below give T cell receptor beta chains drawn from one sample of a study of T cell repertoires in cytomegalovirus infection. TCRdb fed the reads into MiXCR, producing one record per CDR3 protein. The sample lists about 340,000 distinct CDR3 sequences; under 35% were seen once. Antigens of these TCRs are unknown. The sequenced sample was cultured PBMCs, obtained from culture after CMV antigen stimulation. The receptors were sampled from a human donor in good health (CMV status not recorded). Some clones in this sample may be carry-over from other donors' samples. Both conserved end residues are part of each CDR3. A D gene is named only where the DNA matches it firmly. Size tells how often a clone was seen (once, few, many) or the class of an expanded clone, and some rows leave it out.

D: .
V: TRBV4-3
J: TRBJ1-4
size: .
CDR3: CASSQEPQGNEKLFF
DNA: TGCGCCAGCAGCCAAGAGCCACAGGGAAATGAAAAACTGTTTTTT

D: .
V: TRBV25-1
J: TRBJ2-1
size: .
CDR3: CASSESEGGYNEQFF
DNA: TGTGCCAGCAGTGAATCTGAGGGGGGATACAATGAGCAGTTCTTC

D: .
V: TRBV11-2
J: TRBJ2-5
size: few
CDR3: CATSGRRGLAETQYF
DNA: TGTGCCACCTCCGGAAGACGGGGGCTAGCGGAGACCCAGTACTTC

D: TRBD1
V: TRBV5-4
J: TRBJ2-5
size: few
CDR3: CASSWDSQETQYF
DNA: TGTGCCAGCAGCTGGGACAGCCAAGAGACCCAGTACTTC

D: TRBD1
V: TRBV7-8
J: TRBJ1-2
size: many
CDR3: CASSLGQGINYGYTF
DNA: TGTGCCAGCAGCTTAGGACAGGGGATTAACTATGGCTACACCTTC

D: TRBD2
V: TRBV6-1
J: TRBJ2-7
size: few
CDR3: CASRSAGDTYEQYF
DNA: TGTGCCAGCAGGTCAGCGGGAGATACCTACGAGCAGTACTTC

D: TRBD1
V: TRBV7-6
J: TRBJ2-5
size: many
CDR3: CASSRDRDETQYF
DNA: TGTGCCAGCAGCCGCGACAGGGACGAGACCCAGTACTTC

D: .
V: TRBV20-1
J: TRBJ1-1
size: .
CDR3: CSARDSAGRTEAFF
DNA: TGCAGTGCTAGAGACAGCGCCGGGCGGACTGAAGCTTTCTTT

D: .
V: TRBV7-9
J: TRBJ1-1
size: few
CDR3: CASRDAGTAYTEAFF
DNA: TGTGCCAGCAGGGACGCCGGGACGGCTTACACTGAAGCTTTCTTT

D: .
V: TRBV11-3
J: TRBJ1-1
size: .
CDR3: CASSSTGTIGEAFF
DNA: TGTGCCAGCAGCTCGACCGGGACAATCGGTGAAGCTTTCTTT

D: .
V: TRBV20-1
J: TRBJ1-2
size: .
CDR3: CSAFTTPSYGYTF
DNA: TGCAGTGCTTTTACGACACCAAGCTATGGCTACACCTTC

D: .
V: TRBV11-1
J: TRBJ2-7
size: few
CDR3: CASSRGGSYEQYF
DNA: TGTGCCAGCAGCCGAGGAGGGTCCTACGAGCAGTACTTC

D: .
V: TRBV27
J: TRBJ2-7
size: .
CDR3: CATGIRESYEQYF
DNA: TGTGCCACCGGAATCCGGGAATCCTACGAGCAGTACTTC

D: .
V: TRBV19
J: TRBJ1-5
size: few
CDR3: CASNNHRFQPQHF
DNA: TGTGCCAGTAATAACCATCGGTTCCAGCCCCAGCATTTT

D: TRBD2
V: TRBV5-6
J: TRBJ2-7
size: .
CDR3: CASSLARSGSSYEQYF
DNA: TGTGCCAGCAGCTTGGCCCGTAGCGGGAGCTCCTACGAGCAGTACTTC

D: .
V: TRBV7-9
J: TRBJ2-1
size: many
CDR3: CASGGGRIRGNNEQFF
DNA: TGTGCCAGCGGGGGAGGTCGGATTCGAGGGAACAATGAGCAGTTCTTC

D: .
V: TRBV7-8
J: TRBJ2-7
size: many
CDR3: CASSPPRTYEQYF
DNA: TGTGCCAGCAGCCCCCCCCGGACCTACGAGCAGTACTTC

D: .
V: TRBV5-4
J: TRBJ1-2
size: .
CDR3: CASSLKQGLYGYTF
DNA: TGTGCCAGCAGCTTGAAACAGGGCCTCTATGGCTACACCTTC

D: TRBD1
V: TRBV7-2
J: TRBJ2-1
size: many
CDR3: CASSSFTGGDEQFF
DNA: TGTGCCAGCAGCTCATTTACAGGGGGCGATGAGCAGTTCTTC

D: TRBD1
V: TRBV7-8
J: TRBJ1-2
size: many
CDR3: CASSLSQGNYGYTF
DNA: TGTGCCAGCAGCTTATCACAGGGGAACTATGGCTACACCTTC

D: TRBD2
V: TRBV3-1
J: TRBJ2-7
size: .
CDR3: CASSRGASGRRGEQHF
DNA: TGTGCCAGCAGCCGGGGGGCTAGCGGGAGAAGGGGCGAGCAGCACTTC

D: .
V: TRBV7-2
J: TRBJ2-5
size: .
CDR3: CASSQDSRPGFEETQYF
DNA: TGTGCCAGCAGCCAAGATAGCCGCCCAGGGTTTGAAGAGACCCAGTACTTC

D: .
V: TRBV2
J: TRBJ1-5
size: .
CDR3: CASSRGANQPQHF
DNA: TGTGCCAGCTCGCGGGGGGCCAATCAGCCCCAGCATTTT

D: TRBD1
V: TRBV5-5
J: TRBJ1-6
size: .
CDR3: CASSLDRGLISPLHF
DNA: TGTGCCAGCAGCTTGGACAGGGGACTTATTTCACCCCTCCACTTT

D: .
V: TRBV9
J: TRBJ1-5
size: .
CDR3: CASSVGVGKNRETTLYSNQPQHF
DNA: TGTGCCAGCAGCGTAGGTGTAGGTAAAAACAGGGAGACCACCCTTTATAGCAATCAGCCCCAGCATTTT

D: .
V: TRBV2
J: TRBJ1-5
size: many
CDR3: CASSEGGQPQHF
DNA: TGTGCCAGCAGTGAAGGGGGCCAGCCCCAGCATTTT

D: .
V: TRBV7-9
J: TRBJ2-1
size: .
CDR3: CASRGVGSYNEQFF
DNA: TGTGCCAGCAGGGGGGTGGGCTCCTACAATGAGCAGTTCTTC

D: .
V: TRBV5-1
J: TRBJ1-1
size: few
CDR3: CASNLPGEDEAFF
DNA: TGCGCCAGCAACCTTCCGGGGGAAGATGAAGCTTTCTTT

D: .
V: TRBV7-8
J: TRBJ2-7
size: many
CDR3: CASSKDSGRGLSYEQYF
DNA: TGTGCCAGCAGCAAAGATTCGGGCCGGGGCTTGAGCTACGAGCAGTACTTC

D: .
V: TRBV12-3/TRBV12-4
J: TRBJ2-6
size: few
CDR3: CASSLDWAGANVLTF
DNA: TGTGCCAGCAGTTTAGATTGGGCCGGGGCCAACGTCCTGACTTTC

D: .
V: TRBV29-1
J: TRBJ2-3
size: .
CDR3: CSVDLGLGTDTQYF
DNA: TGCAGCGTTGACCTGGGCCTCGGGACAGATACGCAGTATTTT

D: .
V: TRBV18
J: TRBJ2-3
size: .
CDR3: CASSPRIEDTQYF
DNA: TGTGCCAGCTCACCAAGAATTGAGGATACGCAGTATTTT

D: .
V: TRBV6-1
J: TRBJ1-1
size: .
CDR3: CAAGRLGTEAFF
DNA: TGTGCTGCGGGCCGGTTGGGAACTGAAGCTTTCTTT

D: TRBD1
V: TRBV7-2
J: TRBJ1-4
size: few
CDR3: CASGRTGVDEKLFF
DNA: TGTGCCAGCGGGAGGACAGGGGTGGACGAAAAACTGTTTTTT

D: .
V: TRBV28
J: TRBJ1-1
size: few
CDR3: CASSLPTGNTEAFF
DNA: TGTGCCAGCAGTCTCCCGACAGGGAACACTGAAGCTTTCTTT

D: .
V: TRBV4-1
J: TRBJ1-6
size: few
CDR3: CASSQEDSNSPLHF
DNA: TGCGCCAGCAGCCAAGAGGACAGTAATTCACCCCTCCACTTT

D: .
V: TRBV20-1
J: TRBJ1-5
size: few
CDR3: CSARDRLGQPQHF
DNA: TGCAGTGCTAGAGATAGGTTAGGTCAGCCCCAGCATTTT

D: .
V: TRBV6-8
J: TRBJ1-6
size: few
CDR3: CASSYREVKNSPLHF
DNA: TGTGCCAGCAGTTACAGGGAGGTTAAAAATTCACCCCTCCACTTT

D: TRBD2
V: TRBV20-1
J: TRBJ2-2
size: few
CDR3: CSASVASGGPNTGELFF
DNA: TGCAGTGCTAGTGTCGCTAGCGGGGGACCAAACACCGGGGAGCTGTTTTTT

D: TRBD1
V: TRBV7-9
J: TRBJ1-4
size: .
CDR3: CASSLVRGDRVPEKLFF
DNA: TGTGCCAGCAGCTTAGTAAGGGGGGACAGGGTTCCGGAAAAACTGTTTTTT

D: TRBD1
V: TRBV6-1
J: TRBJ1-1
size: many
CDR3: CASSGTGGWNTEAFF
DNA: TGTGCCAGCAGTGGTACAGGGGGCTGGAACACTGAAGCTTTCTTT

D: .
V: TRBV25-1
J: TRBJ2-6
size: .
CDR3: CASSDIRISGANVLTF
DNA: TGTGCCAGCAGTGATATTAGGATCTCTGGGGCCAACGTCCTGACTTTC

D: TRBD1
V: TRBV6-5
J: TRBJ1-5
size: few
CDR3: CATSPPGGRRQPQHF
DNA: TGTGCCACCTCCCCCCCAGGGGGCCGTCGTCAGCCCCAGCATTTT